Listed here is a single TCR beta chain. The source of the sample is a study of blood T cell repertoires in COVID-19. Original processing methods: It was from reference gene primer amplification that nucleated cell counts were estimated. Produced via immunoSEQ multiplex PCR; TCRdb's table is partial and in-frame only. The V and J calls and the clone size are those of that table, but D and trimming were determined from the DNA. The sample lists some 210,000 clones; approximately 90% were seen once. Germline V gives CDR1 MDHEN, CDR2 SYDVKM. Unmatched junction bases numbered 10, after V lost 6 bases and J lost 2 bases. This CDR3 spans 17 amino acids.

The chain combines TRBV28 with TRBJ2-1, with TRBD2 identical over 10 bases. The clonotype originates from a man aged 55-75 years with COVID-19, enrolled during active disease. Sequences were obtained from peripheral blood. CDR3 in amino acids: CASSSPSGRSTYNEQFF. DNA for the CDR3: TGTGCCAGCAGCTCTCCTAGCGGGAGATCCACCTACAATGAGCAGTTCTTC.